This T cell receptor (beta chain) was found in a study of identical twins (dated by TCRdb to the mid-2010s). Concerning the study at large: To test whether fetal clonotypes persist, the study used deep sequencing on TCR alpha and beta repertoires from monozygotic twins, unrelated adults of various ages, and cord blood. Replicate twin experiments were performed at different times using different library preparation protocols to rule out contamination. The research as a whole found: A weaker excess of twin sharing was found in beta out-of-frame sequences because the signal-to-noise ratio was lowered by fewer shared sequences. Fewer insertions were carried by abundant cord blood beta clonotypes, a similar but weaker trend appeared in young adult naive repertoires, and no such trend appeared in memory repertoires. In monozygotic twins, out-of-frame TCR alpha sharing was systematically underestimated by recombination models, although the models agreed with sharing between unrelated individuals. Compared with coincidental sharing between unrelated individuals, out-of-frame TCR alpha sequences shared between twins showed an excess of sequences with low generation probability. Zero-insertion analyses could be partly confounded by invariant T cells such as MAIT and iNKT, although diverse VJ usage argued against such confounding for most clonotypes. Because the same donors could not be followed over many years, the conclusions depended on cross-sectional statistical analysis.

The germline V gene encodes CDR1 DFQATT and CDR2 SNEGSKA (reference sequence). From its cysteine to its phenylalanine, the CDR3 spans 12 amino acids. Of all the DNA, just the CDR3 is kept, 36 bases in frame from base 1. Deletion took 3 bases off V and 4 bases off J, with a span of 9 bases between the germline ends. This clonotype was seen a few times. Its antigen remains undetermined. Base qualities are not recorded, but no much larger clone differs from it by a single base. To prepare the library, 5' RACE was applied. The listed sequencing device is Illumina HiSeq 2000. A universal primer binding site was added through template switching, and the final cDNA carried a unique molecular identifier so that TCR cDNA molecules could be counted accurately. First-strand cDNA for TCR alpha and beta chains was synthesized from specific primers in the conserved constant-segment region. To control for contamination, every cDNA library carried two barcodes: a SMART-Mk sample barcode plus Illumina barcodes. TruSeq adapter sequences and Illumina sample barcodes were added in two successive PCR steps. TCR alpha and beta cDNA libraries were sequenced on the Illumina HiSeq platform with custom primers. Turning to the authors' computational methods: Raw reads were processed with MiGEC to extract unique molecular identifiers, and MiXCR was used to determine CDR3 positions. Recombination models were inferred per individual with the repgenHMM and IGoR tools using an EM algorithm. Shared clonotypes were analyzed with the tcR package in R, and sharing was normalized by the product of cloneset sizes. To study raw recombination without the effects of thymic and clonal selection, out-of-frame nonproductive sequences were analyzed. TCRdb passed the public sequencing reads through fastp at Q25 and MiXCR, retaining productive beta sequences. Here each entry gathers all rows of one CDR3 protein and keeps the most common genes and DNA. The V and J calls and clone size come from TCRdb's table, not from the authors' own analysis. The sample contains approximately 1.8 million distinct CDR3 sequences, more than 30% of them found a single time. The top ten constitute more than 0.25% of the sample.

Every donor was a healthy Caucasian. This chain joins TRBV20-1 to TRBJ1-2; the D gene remains uncertain. The clonotype was recovered from a newborn girl in good health. The sequencing sample was made of cord blood. The sequenced DNA: TGCAGTGCTAGTATCCCTATCTATGGCTACACCTTC. The translation is CSASIPIYGYTF.